This is a list of T cell receptor beta chains from one sample in a study of CD8 T cells in acute hepatitis C reinfection. The table came from immunoSEQ multiplex PCR; TCRdb's copy has only in-frame clones and leaves some out. The sample shows tens of thousands of clones, approximately 85% of them seen only once. Sequencing input: naive CD8+ T cells from PBMCs. The receptor set was obtained from a woman younger than 35 who spontaneously cleared hepatitis C infection. Each CDR3 is given with its conserved first and last residue. The D gene is left open where the match is weak. A clone size is listed for some rows: how often the clone was seen (once, few, many), or a class if it is expanded.

TRBJ2-1	TRBV5-1	.	TRBD1	CASSLGQGLSSYNEQFF	TGCGCCAGCAGCCTTGGACAGGGGCTAAGCTCCTACAATGAGCAGTTCTTC
TRBJ2-1	TRBV9	.	TRBD2	CASSVASLAGGYEQFF	TGTGCCAGCAGCGTAGCCTCCCTAGCGGGAGGATACGAGCAGTTCTTC
TRBJ1-1	TRBV27	.	.	CASSLSVGREAFF	TGTGCCAGCAGTCTAAGCGTGGGCAGGGAAGCTTTCTTT
TRBJ2-1	TRBV7-6	.	TRBD2	CASSPGTSGRLVLQFF	TGTGCCAGCAGCCCCGGGACTAGCGGGAGATTGGTGTTGCAGTTCTTC
TRBJ2-1	TRBV7-8	.	TRBD2	CASTIAGDREQFF	TGTGCCAGCACAATAGCGGGAGATCGGGAGCAGTTCTTC
TRBJ1-1	TRBV19	.	.	CASTKMGWGWVDTEAFF	TGTGCCAGTACTAAAATGGGGTGGGGCTGGGTGGACACTGAAGCTTTCTTT
TRBJ2-7	TRBV9	once	TRBD1	CASSGDRDAYEQYF	TGTGCCAGCAGTGGTGACAGGGACGCCTACGAGCAGTACTTC
TRBJ1-4	TRBV7-9	medium-sized	.	CASSSKGFREKLFF	TGTGCCAGCAGCTCAAAGGGTTTTAGGGAAAAACTGTTTTTT
TRBJ2-7	TRBV7-9	.	TRBD2	CASSLAGLAGGPYEQYF	TGTGCCAGCAGCTTAGCGGGACTAGCGGGAGGACCCTACGAGCAGTACTTC
TRBJ2-3	TRBV19	.	.	CASRDMDTQYF	TGTGCCAGTAGGGACATGGATACGCAGTATTTT
TRBJ1-2	TRBV19	.	.	CASSIAGDQDGYTF	TGTGCCAGTAGTATAGCTGGAGACCAGGATGGCTACACCTTC
TRBJ2-1	TRBV10-3	.	.	CAISGLDRNEQFF	TGTGCCATCAGTGGCCTAGACCGTAATGAGCAGTTCTTC
TRBJ2-1	TRBV29-1	.	.	CSVERPRGLAVTSNEQFF	TGCAGCGTTGAACGACCACGGGGGCTAGCGGTTACTAGCAATGAGCAGTTCTTC
TRBJ1-2	TRBV6-5	.	.	CASSLRTGLYGYTF	TGTGCCAGCAGCCTTCGGACGGGTCTCTATGGCTACACCTTC
TRBJ2-3	TRBV6-5	.	.	CASVGRSDTQYF	TGTGCCAGCGTCGGTAGGTCGGATACGCAGTATTTT
TRBJ2-3	TRBV9	.	.	CASSLTTGEAPDTQYF	TGTGCCAGCAGCCTAACTACGGGGGAGGCTCCAGATACGCAGTATTTT
TRBJ2-1	TRBV15	.	.	CATSRDSETGDEQFF	TGTGCCACCAGCAGAGATTCGGAGACGGGGGATGAGCAGTTCTTC
TRBJ2-3	TRBV7-6	.	TRBD2	CASSSTSSWGDTQYF	TGTGCCAGCAGCTCGACTAGCAGTTGGGGAGATACGCAGTATTTT
TRBJ1-3	TRBV7-8	.	.	CASSLRFGNTIYF	TGTGCCAGCAGCTTAAGATTCGGGAACACCATATATTTT
TRBJ1-1	TRBV19	.	.	CASSNMLVEAFF	TGTGCCAGTAGTAACATGTTGGTGGAGGCTTTCTTT
TRBJ2-5	TRBV5-1	.	.	CASIPPGQETQYF	TGCGCCAGCATTCCCCCGGGCCAAGAGACCCAGTACTTC
TRBJ2-1	TRBV27	once	TRBD2	CASSLQTPAGGVDEQFF	TGTGCCAGCAGTTTGCAAACCCCAGCGGGAGGGGTGGATGAGCAGTTCTTC
TRBJ2-2	TRBV7-9	.	.	CASSQWNTGELFF	TGTGCCAGCAGCCAGTGGAACACCGGGGAGCTGTTTTTT
TRBJ2-2	TRBV7-9	.	.	CASNSRVSSGELFF	TGTGCCAGCAATAGCAGGGTCAGTTCCGGGGAGCTGTTTTTT
TRBJ1-1	TRBV19	.	.	CASSILNTEAFF	TGTGCCAGTTCCATTCTGAACACTGAAGCTTTCTTT
TRBJ2-2	TRBV6-5	.	TRBD2	CASSYPSGRHTGELFF	TGTGCCAGCAGTTACCCTAGCGGGAGACACACCGGGGAGCTGTTTTTT
TRBJ1-1	TRBV7-9	.	.	CAGSSWGTEAFF	TGTGCCGGCAGCTCTTGGGGCACTGAAGCTTTCTTT
TRBJ1-3	TRBV15	once	.	CATSVSSGNTIYF	TGTGCCACCAGCGTCAGCTCTGGAAACACCATATATTTT
TRBJ2-2	TRBV5-1	.	.	CAVGTHTGELFF	TGCGCAGTGGGGACGCACACCGGGGAGCTGTTTTTT
TRBJ1-3	TRBV21-1	.	.	CASSKKEGGGSSGNTIYF	TGTGCCAGCAGCAAAAAAGAGGGGGGCGGAAGCTCTGGAAACACCATATATTTT
TRBJ1-3	TRBV11-3	once	.	CASSSYTGNTIYF	TGTGCCAGCAGCTCATACACTGGAAACACCATATATTTT
TRBJ1-3	TRBV4-1	.	TRBD1	CASSQDRDRGNTIYF	TGCGCCAGCAGCCAAGATAGGGACAGGGGAAACACCATATATTTT
TRBJ2-1	TRBV6-4	.	.	CASSPDYNEQFF	TGTGCCAGCAGCCCGGACTACAATGAGCAGTTCTTC
TRBJ2-2	TRBV4-1	once	TRBD2	CASSRTTSRGGELFF	TGCGCCAGCAGCCGAACGACTAGCCGGGGCGGGGAGCTGTTTTTT
TRBJ2-2	TRBV27	.	.	CASSLFMMGPNTGELFF	TGTGCCAGCAGTTTATTTATGATGGGCCCGAACACCGGGGAGCTGTTTTTT
TRBJ2-7	TRBV2	.	TRBD2	CASSYPGTSVSYEQYF	TGTGCCAGCAGTTATCCCGGAACTAGCGTTTCCTACGAGCAGTACTTC